A single sample gave rise to the 5 T cell receptor beta chains below, sequenced in a study of T cell responses to AZD1222 COVID-19 vaccine. Method: immunoSEQ multiplex PCR; TCRdb's copy keeps in-frame clones and lacks some. Of about 140,000 clones detected, more than 90% appear once; the ten largest clones hold about 4.8%. The sequences come from peripheral blood, collected on day 0 of AZD1222 vaccination. The receptors stem from an adult in good health.

This sequence joins TRBV18 and TRBJ2-3; D is undetermined. This CDR3 comprises 14 residues. Between the trimmed V and J ends, which lost 6 bases and 1 base, there was a span of 11 bases. Germline lookup yields CDR1 KGHSH and CDR2 LQKENI. The CDR3 sequence: CASSPVLGTDTQYF. Here the CDR3 DNA reads TGTGCCAGCTCTCCAGTCCTTGGCACAGATACGCAGTATTTT.

V usage is TRBV5-1 and J usage is TRBJ1-1; D uncertain. CDR3 length equals 13 residues. Germline V lookup: CDR1 SGHRS, CDR2 YFSETQ. Trimming removed 2 bases from V and 4 bases from J, with 9 bases in between. The CDR3 region has the DNA TGCGCCAGCAGCTTTAACTTGGGCACTGAAGCTTTCTTT. This encodes CASSFNLGTEAFF.

The rearrangement uses TRBV14 and TRBJ2-1, with 7 bases lining up with TRBD2. The junction had 10 bases not matched to a gene; V was cut back by 2 bases and J by 9 bases. The CDR3 extends over 15 amino acids. The germline V gene encodes CDR1 SGHDN and CDR2 FVKESK. CDR3: CASSQYGLGSIEQFF. DNA of the CDR3: TGTGCCAGCAGCCAATACGGACTAGGCTCAATTGAGCAGTTCTTC.

The CDR3 DNA follows: TGTGCCAGCAGTCCAAACAGCGGGATGAACACTGAAGCTTTCTTT. Its translation is CASSPNSGMNTEAFF. The chain combines TRBV6-4 with TRBJ1-1; no clear D gene. CDR1 and CDR2 (germline): MRHNA, SNTAGT. V was clipped by 5 bases and J by 0 bases, with 13 bases between them. The CDR3 consists of 15 residues.

The chain employs TRBV19 and TRBJ1-2; 7 bases line up with TRBD1. The germline V gene has CDR1 LNHDA and CDR2 SQIVND (reference sequence). V trimming: 3 bases; J trimming: 3 bases; junction bases outside the gene matches: 7. The CDR3 loop spans 15 amino acids. In nucleotides, the CDR3 is TGTGCCAGTAGTATGAGGACAGGTCGTCACTATGGCTACACCTTC. Translating it yields CASSMRTGRHYGYTF.